This entry lists 31 T cell receptor beta chains sequenced from one sample in a study of beta chain features in type 1 diabetes. Regarding the study as a whole: Shorter TCRB CDR3s, moderately but significantly so, marked every one of the four CD4+ subsets in Type 1 diabetes patients.

Antigen specificity for these receptors is unknown. Reverse transcription of all isolated RNA meant that expressed TCRB transcripts were sequenced. Produced via immunoSEQ multiplex PCR; TCRdb's table is partial and in-frame only. The table shows about 650,000 clones, with roughly 12% occurring only once. The specimen sequenced was naive CD4+ T cells from blood. These receptors all come from a man aged 30 to 45 with type 1 diabetes.

In this sample, this clone turned up a few times. The chain uses TRBV7-2 and TRBJ2-1; the D is unclear. Looked up from germline, CDR1 is SGHTA and CDR2 is FQGNSA. This CDR3 has 14 amino acids. Trimming pared 1 base from V and 5 bases from J, leaving 9 bases between. The CDR3 DNA follows: TGTGCCAGCAGCTTAGAAGTCAGCCACAATGAGCAGTTCTTC. This gives the protein CASSLEVSHNEQFF.

This rearrangement joins TRBV6-6 to TRBJ2-5; the match to TRBD1 covers 8 bases. The CDR3 is 15 amino acids. Trimming took 4 bases from V and 1 from J; bases not matched to a gene: 5. Germline V CDR1 and CDR2: MNHNY, SVGAGI (reference sequence). CDR3 bases: TGTGCCAGCAGTTTGGACAGGGTTGGCCAAGAGACCCAGTACTTC. Amino acid sequence: CASSLDRVGQETQYF.

There are a few counts of this clone. The rearrangement links TRBV21-1 to TRBJ2-5; no check of the table's D call, TRBD1, against the DNA was made. TRBV21-1 is recorded as a pseudogene. CDR3 size: 15 residues. In nucleotides, the CDR3 is TGTGCCAGCAGCCCCGAGGCCAGGGGGCGTGAGACCCAGTACTTC. Its protein product is CASSPEARGRETQYF.

This clone was seen a few times. The chain carries TRBV5-1 and TRBJ2-1; D is ambiguous. CDR1 is SGHRS and CDR2 is YFSETQ in the germline V gene. V gave up 0 bases and J gave up 1 base, with 5 bases separating them. This CDR3 is built from 14 residues. This CDR3 reads CASSLGQSYNEQFF. The CDR3 DNA follows: TGCGCCAGCAGCTTGGGCCAGTCCTACAATGAGCAGTTCTTC.

This clone was observed a handful of times. The CDR3 reads CASSVGQGPHEQYF. The CDR3 DNA sequence: TGTGCCAGCAGCGTGGGACAGGGGCCCCACGAGCAGTACTTC. This chain links TRBV9 with TRBJ2-7; 10 bases align to TRBD1. The ends lost 2 bases at V and 5 bases at J; junction bases unmatched: 4. Germline-derived CDR1 and CDR2 are SGDLS and YYNGEE. The CDR3 has 14 amino acids.

This clone was recorded a few times. CDR3 sequence (DNA): TGCGCCAGCAGCTTGGGACGGGGCCCAGATACGCAGTATTTT. Translation: CASSLGRGPDTQYF. The chain couples TRBV5-1 to TRBJ2-3; D could derive from TRBD1 or TRBD2 (5 bases each). This CDR3 contains 14 residues. Between the trimmed V and J ends, which lost 0 bases and 4 bases, there was a span of 9 bases. Germline values: CDR1 SGHRS, CDR2 YFSETQ.

Only a few counts were recorded for this clone. The CDR3 spells CASSLATVSGANVLTF. For the CDR3, the DNA is TGCGCCAGCAGCTTGGCCACGGTCTCTGGGGCCAACGTCCTGACTTTC. J is TRBJ2-6 and V is TRBV5-1; D gene ambiguous. The germline V and J ends were trimmed by 0 bases and 0 bases, with 7 bases remaining between them. The CDR3 spans 16 residues. Germline V CDR1 and CDR2: SGHRS, YFSETQ.

This chain joins TRBV5-1 and TRBJ1-1; no clear D. Trimming took 0 bases from V and 4 from J, leaving 7 bases between them. This CDR3 region has 13 residues. Germline lookup yields CDR1 SGHRS and CDR2 YFSETQ. The chain's CDR3 is CASSLVGVTEAFF. In DNA form, the CDR3 reads TGCGCCAGCAGCTTGGTGGGAGTCACTGAAGCTTTCTTT.

The CDR3: CASSSPPGSSSTDTQYF. CDR3 DNA: TGTGCCAGCAGCTCCCCGCCGGGGTCCTCTAGCACAGATACGCAGTATTTT. This chain uses TRBV7-2 with TRBJ2-3; D possibly corresponds to TRBD2 (5 bases). V was cut by 4 bases and J by 0 bases, with 17 bases left in between. This CDR3 spans 17 amino acids. CDR1 SGHTA and CDR2 FQGNSA come from the germline V gene.

This chain joins TRBV10-3 and TRBJ2-3; D not certain. This CDR3 is built from 16 residues. V was clipped by 4 bases and J by 2 bases, with 16 bases between them. Per germline, CDR1 ENHRY and CDR2 SYGVKD. The CDR3 sequence is CAISVGRGSFTDTQYF. The CDR3 nucleotides read TGTGCCATCAGTGTCGGGCGTGGGTCTTTCACAGATACGCAGTATTTT.

The rearrangement uses TRBV5-6 and TRBJ1-1; D is unresolved. CDR1 SGHDT and CDR2 YYEEEE come from the germline V gene. There are 13 residues in the CDR3. Trimming stripped 5 bases from V and 1 base from J, with 9 bases between. The CDR3 DNA is TGTGCCAGCAGTCGGTGGGAGAACACTGAAGCTTTCTTT. It codes for CASSRWENTEAFF.

This clone was observed a handful of times. The chain links TRBV18 to TRBJ2-1; D unclear. The CDR3 is 14 amino acids. Trimming removed 3 bases from V and 8 bases from J, with 14 bases in between. The germline V gene encodes CDR1 KGHSH and CDR2 LQKENI. CDR3 sequence: CASSPQVVLDEQFF. In DNA form, the CDR3 reads TGTGCCAGCTCACCCCAGGTGGTTTTAGATGAGCAGTTCTTC.

This clone occurred a few times. This chain connects TRBV2 to TRBJ2-1; 15 bases are a match to TRBD2. The CDR3 spans 16 residues. Per germline, CDR1 SNHLY and CDR2 FYNNEI. The V gene end was trimmed by 5 bases and the J gene end by 9 bases; junction bases not matched to a gene: 8. The CDR3 protein is CASSIGLAGGIVEQFF. In nucleotides, the CDR3 is TGTGCCAGCAGTATCGGACTAGCGGGGGGGATCGTTGAGCAGTTCTTC.

This CDR3 reads CASSESPRSTYNEQFF. The CDR3 nucleotides read TGTGCCAGCAGTGAGTCCCCACGGTCGACCTACAATGAGCAGTTCTTC. The V and J genes are TRBV25-1 and TRBJ2-1; unclear D gene. Trimming shortened V by 3 bases and J by 2 bases, and 14 bases separated the two germline ends. The CDR3 consists of 16 residues. Germline V gene sequence: CDR1 MGHDK, CDR2 SYGVNS.

In regard to this clone: Other DNA variants within this sample encode the same CDR3. The J gene is TRBJ2-5, the V gene TRBV9, with D tentatively TRBD2 (7 bases). CDR1 and CDR2 (germline): SGDLS, YYNGEE. The CDR3 sequence is 14 residues long. V was cut by 0 bases and J by 8 bases, with 14 bases left in between. The CDR3 DNA is TGTGCCAGCAGCGTAGGAGGAGGGGGGGAAACCCAGTACTTC. Its protein product is CASSVGGGGETQYF.

V is TRBV7-8 and J is TRBJ2-5, with D possibly matching TRBD1 (6 bases). Germline V gene data show CDR1 as SGHVS and CDR2 as FQNEAQ. CDR3 length equals 14 residues. V was shortened by 7 bases and J by 2 bases, with 14 bases between the two germline ends. CDR3 loop: CASTVTGDQETQYF. DNA of the CDR3: TGTGCCAGCACCGTGACAGGCGATCAAGAGACCCAGTACTTC.

The rearrangement joins TRBV6-6 to TRBJ1-2; D unresolved. Germline V gives CDR1 MNHNY, CDR2 SVGAGI (reference sequence). The CDR3 is 14 residues long. V lost 6 bases and J lost 0, with 11 bases in between. CDR3 nucleotide sequence: TGTGCCAGCAGGTCCACGGGAGCTAACTATGGCTACACCTTC. It codes for CASRSTGANYGYTF.

V is TRBV14 and J is TRBJ2-7, with D perhaps given as TRBD1 or TRBD2 (5 bases each). The CDR3 spans 13 residues. Between the trimmed V and J ends, which lost 3 bases and 2 bases, there was a span of 8 bases. Germline V gene lookup returns CDR1 SGHDN and CDR2 FVKESK. The CDR3, as DNA: TGTGCCAGCAGCCACCGGGACCCCTACGAGCAGTACTTC. Amino acid sequence: CASSHRDPYEQYF.

CDR3 in amino acids: CASSSGWGEKLFF. CDR3 nucleotide sequence: TGTGCCAGCAGCTCCGGATGGGGTGAAAAACTGTTTTTT. The chain uses TRBV7-2 and TRBJ1-4, with D unresolved. There are 13 residues in the CDR3. Deletions cut 4 bases from V and 7 bases from J, with 10 bases between. Germline V lookup: CDR1 SGHTA, CDR2 FQGNSA.

This CDR3 reads CASSQDRSLNEQFF. As DNA, the CDR3 is TGCGCCAGCAGCCAAGATCGCTCCCTCAACGAGCAGTTCTTC. This chain links TRBV4-3 with TRBJ2-1; no definite D call. Trimming shortened V by 0 bases and J by 10 bases, and 13 bases separated the two germline ends. The CDR3 loop spans 14 amino acids. Looked up from germline, CDR1 is LGHNA and CDR2 is YSLEER.

The V call is TRBV28, the J call TRBJ1-4, with a weak D call TRBD1 (5 bases). Germline lookup yields CDR1 MDHEN and CDR2 SYDVKM. This CDR3 is built from 14 residues. Trimming pared 3 bases from V and 8 bases from J, leaving 13 bases between. The CDR3 here is CASSLAGRAEKLFF. The CDR3 DNA follows: TGTGCCAGCAGTTTGGCGGGCAGGGCGGAAAAACTGTTTTTT.

This clone was picked up a small number of times. This chain connects TRBV6-1 to TRBJ1-6; D is uncertain. Germline V gives CDR1 MNHNS, CDR2 SASEGT. The ends were cut back, 0 bases at V and 7 bases at J, with 10 bases in the middle. The length of the CDR3 is 15 residues. Here the CDR3 reads CASSEAPGWNSPLHF. For the CDR3, the DNA is TGTGCCAGCAGTGAAGCGCCCGGGTGGAATTCACCCCTCCACTTT.

In its sample, this clone was seen a few times. The rearrangement joins TRBV5-6 to TRBJ2-7; 9 bases are a match to TRBD1. Trimming at V came to 4 bases and at J to 6 bases, leaving 8 bases not matched to a gene. This CDR3 has 14 amino acids. Per the germline V gene, CDR1 is SGHDT and CDR2 is YYEEEE. The CDR3 is CASSLGTGNLEQYF. DNA of the CDR3: TGTGCCAGCAGCCTCGGGACAGGGAATCTCGAGCAGTACTTC.

This clone was seen a few times. This chain connects TRBV5-1 to TRBJ1-1; D is ambiguous. Trimming shortened V by 1 base and J by 0 bases, and 4 bases separated the two germline ends. This CDR3 spans 13 amino acids. CDR1 is SGHRS and CDR2 is YFSETQ in the germline V gene. The DNA of the CDR3 is TGCGCCAGCAGCTTGTTAGTGAACACTGAAGCTTTCTTT. This codes for CASSLLVNTEAFF.

Here the CDR3 DNA reads TGTGCCAGCACCCCCACTGATTTGACAGGAACCACTCCCGAAGGACTGTTTTTT. As protein: CASTPTDLTGTTPEGLFF. The gene calls are TRBV6-4 and TRBJ1-4; a possible D gene is TRBD1 (6 bases). The CDR3 has 18 residues. Germline V gene lookup returns CDR1 MRHNA and CDR2 SNTAGT. V was cut by 7 bases and J by 13 bases, with 34 bases left in between.

The chain uses TRBV9 and TRBJ2-5, with D possibly being TRBD1 or TRBD2 (6 bases each). The CDR3 sequence is 15 residues long. Trimming cost V 3 bases and J 5 bases, with 17 bases left between them. Per germline, CDR1 SGDLS and CDR2 YYNGEE. The CDR3 region is CASSGGPSVGETQYF. CDR3 DNA sequence: TGTGCCAGCAGCGGGGGGCCTAGCGTGGGTGAGACCCAGTACTTC.

This clone appeared once. This rearrangement joins TRBV7-9 to TRBJ2-5; 11 bases match TRBD1. Losses at the gene ends were 5 bases for V and 4 bases for J; bases not matched to a gene: 6. Germline CDR1 is SEHNR and CDR2 is FQNEAQ (reference sequence). The CDR3 extends over 15 amino acids. The CDR3 loop reads CASSPGQGVPETQYF. The CDR3 coding sequence is TGTGCCAGCAGCCCGGGACAGGGGGTCCCAGAGACCCAGTACTTC.

This clone was counted a few times. The chain employs TRBV27 and TRBJ2-3; D is uncertain. The germline V gene has CDR1 MNHEY and CDR2 SMNVEV (reference sequence). The V and J ends lost 3 bases and 1 base respectively, with 8 bases between them. This CDR3 comprises 14 residues. The CDR3 DNA reads TGTGCCAGCAGTTTGGGTAGCCGCACAGATACGCAGTATTTT. Translation: CASSLGSRTDTQYF.

The chain employs TRBV7-9 and TRBJ2-1; D possibly matches TRBD1 or TRBD2 (5 bases each). Germline assignment: CDR1 SEHNR and CDR2 FQNEAQ (reference sequence). There are 16 residues in the CDR3. Trimming shortened V by 8 bases and J by 2 bases, and 19 bases separated the two germline ends. CDR3 coding DNA: TGTGCCAGCGCCCGCCTCTCCGGGGACCCCTACAATGAGCAGTTCTTC. Translated, it gives CASARLSGDPYNEQFF.

The chain employs TRBV30 and TRBJ2-1; the match to TRBD2 covers 13 bases. Germline V gives CDR1 GTSNPN, CDR2 SVGIG (reference sequence). CDR3 length: 17 residues. The V segment lost 1 base and the J segment 4 bases; nucleotides outside the gene matches: 7. CDR3 DNA sequence: TGTGCCTGGAGTGGACTAGCGGGGGGCATAAGGTACAATGAGCAGTTCTTC. This sequence encodes CAWSGLAGGIRYNEQFF.

The V and J genes are TRBV7-6 and TRBJ2-2; the D gene is possibly TRBD2 (6 bases). The CDR3 sequence is 13 residues long. Germline V CDR1 and CDR2: SGHVS, FNYEAQ. CDR3 residues: CVAPSGETGELFF. The CDR3 coding sequence is TGTGTGGCCCCCTCGGGGGAAACCGGGGAGCTGTTTTTT.